The sample holds a few counts of the clone carrying this TCR beta chain. The data stem from a study of blood T cell repertoires in COVID-19. In the source study's methods: Estimation of nucleated cell counts was performed using reference gene primer amplification. The assay was immunoSEQ multiplex PCR, and TCRdb's table has in-frame clones only and misses some. V and J calls and clone size follow that table, whereas D and trimming were derived from the DNA. The sample has about 95,000 clones, approximately 89% seen once. With 3 bases removed from V and 12 bases from J, the gap between germline ends came to 6 bases. The CDR3 covers 10 residues. Looked up from germline, CDR1 is MRHNA and CDR2 is SNTAGT.

Sequenced input: peripheral blood. The receptor comes from a human donor in a cohort sampled during active COVID-19. The V gene is TRBV6-4, the J gene TRBJ1-5; the D is unclear. CDR3 region: CASSEQFQHF. The CDR3, as DNA: TGTGCCAGCAGTGAGCAGTTCCAGCATTTT.